This T cell receptor beta chain was found in a study of T cells in Graves' hyperthyroidism and ophthalmopathy. About the study: Pretreatment peripheral blood was obtained at initial diagnosis.

With regard to this clonotype: Its antigen is not known.

Amplified regions were TCR beta CDR3 sequences from RNA transcripts. The study used the HTBI primer set for a first-round RT-PCR of the TCR CDR3. TCRdb called the multiplex PCR reads again in MiXCR, with one record for every CDR3 protein. The sample comprises 350,000 or so distinct CDR3 sequences, roughly 18% of which are singletons, and 45% to 55% rests with the top ten. Across 18 months, stable Graves' hyperthyroidism was marked by no progression to ophthalmopathy. Hyperthyroidism patients were newly diagnosed, had disease duration under 2 months, and were aged 18 to 65 years. Trimming shortened V by 3 bases and J by 6 bases, and 7 bases separated the two germline ends. The germline V gene has CDR1 SGHRS and CDR2 YFSETQ. The CDR3 is made up of 11 amino acids. Study-level results: From stable hyperthyroidism, ophthalmopathy was separated by a 13 V-J model.

The specimen sequenced was blood. This receptor was taken from a woman in her 50s with Graves' hyperthyroidism. The V and J genes are TRBV5-1 and TRBJ2-7, with a possible D match to TRBD1 (5 bases). Written as DNA, the CDR3 is TGCGCCAGCAGCTCAGGGCTCGAGCAGTACTTC. Protein sequence: CASSSGLEQYF.